This entry lists 25 T cell receptor beta chains sequenced from one sample in a study of T cell responses to AZD1222 COVID-19 vaccine. Sequencing used immunoSEQ multiplex PCR; TCRdb keeps in-frame clones, though not all of them. Among about 92,000 clones, 65% to 90% were seen once, and the ten largest hold 10%. Sequenced here: peripheral blood, sampled on day 0 of AZD1222 vaccination. The receptors here all came from an adult in good health.

The genes are TRBV11-2 and TRBJ1-3; D gene uncertain. V was shortened by 0 bases and J by 4 bases, with 4 bases between the two germline ends. The CDR3 runs 13 residues. CDR1 SGHAT and CDR2 FQNNGV come from the germline V gene. CDR3 residues: CASSLERGNTIYF. The CDR3 DNA reads as TGTGCCAGCAGCTTAGAAAGAGGAAACACCATATATTTT.

The chain is built from TRBV28 and TRBJ2-7, with 12 bases identical to TRBD1. The length of the CDR3 is 15 residues. The V segment lost 4 bases and the J segment 5 bases; nucleotides outside the gene matches: 6. Per germline, CDR1 MDHEN and CDR2 SYDVKM. The DNA of the CDR3 is TGTGCCAGCAGTTCCACCGGGACAGGGGGCGACGAGCAGTACTTC. This codes for CASSSTGTGGDEQYF.

This clone was detected once. V is TRBV19 and J is TRBJ1-2; possibly TRBD1 for D (5 bases). Trimming pared 9 bases from V and 2 bases from J, leaving 13 bases between. Germline V CDR1 and CDR2: LNHDA, SQIVND (reference sequence). The CDR3 has 13 residues. The CDR3 sequence: CASTGSLNYGYTF. The CDR3 nucleotides are TGTGCCAGCACAGGATCACTAAACTATGGCTACACCTTC.

The V call is TRBV5-1, the J call TRBJ1-2; 7 nucleotides align to TRBD1. The V segment lost 5 bases and the J segment 6 bases; nucleotides outside the gene matches: 19. This CDR3 has 17 amino acids. Per the germline V gene, CDR1 is SGHRS and CDR2 is YFSETQ. In nucleotides, the CDR3 is TGCGCCAGCAGTTACGGACAGGCCAACCAGTTTTCGAATGGCTACACCTTC. Translation: CASSYGQANQFSNGYTF.

This clone appeared once. The rearrangement uses TRBV9 and TRBJ2-6; D uncertain. V lost 7 bases, J lost 0 bases, and 11 bases lay in between. CDR3 length: 15 residues. Germline V gives CDR1 SGDLS, CDR2 YYNGEE. The CDR3 nucleotides are TGTGCCAGCTCGACTCTAGTCTCTGGGGCCAACGTCCTGACTTTC. Protein: CASSTLVSGANVLTF. Combining the CDR3 with reference TRBV9 and TRBJ2-6 gives the whole variable domain DSGVTQTPKHLITATGQRVTLRCSPRSGDLSVYWYQQSLDQGLQFLIQYYNGEERAKGNILERFSAQQFPDLHSELNLSSLELGDSALYFCASSTLVSGANVLTFGAGSRLTVL.

This chain connects TRBV25-1 to TRBJ2-5; D assignment may be TRBD1 or TRBD2 (5 bases each). Germline CDR1 is MGHDK and CDR2 is SYGVNS. This CDR3 is 15 amino acids long. Trimming left V 4 bases short and J 5 bases short, with 17 bases between. The CDR3 region is CASSAPGPDPETQYF. CDR3 bases: TGTGCCAGCAGTGCCCCGGGACCAGACCCGGAGACCCAGTACTTC.

The V call is TRBV6-1, the J call TRBJ1-2; the match to TRBD1 covers 7 bases. CDR3 length equals 16 residues. Trimming cost V 3 bases and J 5 bases; bases outside gene matches: 12. Germline CDR1 reads MNHNS; CDR2 reads SASEGT. CDR3 bases: TGTGCCAGCAGTGACGCGCTCAGACAGGGCCCGTATGGCTACACCTTC. This codes for CASSDALRQGPYGYTF.

This clone was seen a few times. This rearrangement joins TRBV6-1 to TRBJ2-1, with 8 bases fitting TRBD2. Trimming cost V 3 bases and J 7 bases; bases outside gene matches: 5. Germline values: CDR1 MNHNS, CDR2 SASEGT. The CDR3 totals 14 residues. Written as DNA, the CDR3 is TGTGCCAGCAGTGAGGAGCGGGAGTCGAATGAGCAGTTCTTC. Protein product: CASSEERESNEQFF.

The chain employs TRBV3-1 (or the pseudogene TRBV3-2) and TRBJ2-7; D call uncertain. V gave up 0 bases and J gave up 2 bases, with 11 bases separating them. In germline, CDR1 is LGHDT, CDR2 YNNKEL (reference sequence). CDR3 length: 15 amino acids. The CDR3 loop reads CASSQDYQAAYEQYF. The CDR3 nucleotides are TGTGCCAGCAGCCAAGATTATCAGGCCGCCTACGAGCAGTACTTC.

V is TRBV29-1 and J is TRBJ2-2; D remains ambiguous. V was cut by 3 bases and J by 0 bases, with 8 bases left in between. CDR3 length: 14 amino acids. The germline V gene encodes CDR1 SQVTM and CDR2 ANQGSEA. The CDR3 nucleotides are TGCAGCGTTGAGAGAACCGCGAACACCGGGGAGCTGTTTTTT. Protein: CSVERTANTGELFF.

This clone was seen a handful of times. This chain links TRBV7-2 with TRBJ2-3; 8 bases line up with TRBD2. The ends lost 4 bases at V and 3 bases at J; junction bases unmatched: 6. Germline CDR1 reads SGHTA; CDR2 reads FQGNSA. The CDR3 is 15 residues long. The DNA for the CDR3 is TGTGCCAGCAGCTCGGGACTAGTTCTAACAGATACGCAGTATTTT. It yields the protein CASSSGLVLTDTQYF.

This clone was detected once. The chain carries TRBV6-1 and TRBJ1-5; D might be TRBD1 (6 bases). The V and J ends lost 3 bases and 2 bases respectively, with 11 bases between them. The CDR3 runs 15 residues. The V gene's germline CDR1 is MNHNS and CDR2 SASEGT. Here the CDR3 reads CASSEGARGNQPQHF. The CDR3 nucleotides are TGTGCCAGCAGTGAGGGGGCCAGGGGCAATCAGCCCCAGCATTTT.

The rearrangement joins TRBV27 to TRBJ2-7; TRBD2 matches 9 bases. The CDR3 sequence is 19 residues long. After removal of 3 bases from V and 1 base from J, the junction contained 16 bases not matched to a gene. Looked up from germline, CDR1 is MNHEY and CDR2 is SMNVEV (reference sequence). The CDR3 DNA reads TGTGCCAGCAGTTTTTACGCAGGGGAAAGCGGGAGGACATCCTACGAGCAGTACTTC. Residues: CASSFYAGESGRTSYEQYF.

This clone occurred once. The chain joins TRBV5-1 to TRBJ2-3; either TRBD1 or TRBD2 may supply D (5 bases each). Germline loops: CDR1 SGHRS, CDR2 YFSETQ. The CDR3 sequence is 16 residues long. The V and J ends lost 4 bases and 1 base respectively, with 16 bases between them. The DNA of the CDR3 is TGCGCCAGCAGCCAAATTCCGGTGGGGGGCACAGATACGCAGTATTTT. It yields the protein CASSQIPVGGTDTQYF. Complete variable domain (other parts from reference TRBV5-1 and TRBJ2-3): KAGVTQTPRYLIKTRGQQVTLSCSPISGHRSVSWYQQTPGQGLQFLFEYFSETQRNKGNFPGRFSGRQFSNSRSEMNVSTLELGDSALYLCASSQIPVGGTDTQYFGPGTRLTVL.

The rearrangement joins TRBV6-1 to TRBJ1-2; no clear D gene. The CDR3 has 11 residues. Trimming left V 0 bases short and J 5 bases short, with 1 base between. Germline CDR1 and CDR2: MNHNS and SASEGT. The CDR3 bases are TGTGCCAGCAGTGAAGCATATGGCTACACCTTC. Its protein product is CASSEAYGYTF.

In nucleotides, the CDR3 is TGTGCCAGTAAAGATAGTAGCGGCAGCGTCTATGGCTACACCTTC. It encodes CASKDSSGSVYGYTF. The V gene is TRBV19, the J gene TRBJ1-2, with D hard to call. The V end was cut by 7 bases, the J end by 4 bases, with 19 bases between. Germline V lookup: CDR1 LNHDA, CDR2 SQIVND (reference sequence). The CDR3 is 15 amino acids.

The V call is TRBV6-5, the J call TRBJ2-1, with TRBD1 matching 12 bases. The CDR3 extends over 14 amino acids. The germline V gene encodes CDR1 MNHEY and CDR2 SVGAGI. With 7 bases clipped from V and 8 bases from J, the junction kept 6 bases outside the gene matches. The CDR3 loop is CASTGTGGGYEQFF. The CDR3 region has the DNA TGTGCCAGCACTGGGACAGGGGGCGGGTATGAGCAGTTCTTC.

The chain employs TRBV19 and TRBJ2-2; tentative D call: TRBD1 (5 bases). This CDR3 has 15 amino acids. The germline CDR1 and CDR2 sequences are LNHDA and SQIVND (reference sequence). V was pared by 1 base and J by 3 bases, with 9 bases between. The CDR3 loop is CASSIGAGYTGELFF. The DNA for the CDR3 is TGTGCCAGTAGTATAGGGGCAGGGTACACCGGGGAGCTGTTTTTT.

The chain employs TRBV7-2 and TRBJ2-5; 12 nucleotides line up with TRBD1. Germline V gives CDR1 SGHTA, CDR2 FQGNSA. The CDR3 spans 17 residues. J was trimmed by 4 bases and V by 5 bases; bases with no gene match: 11. The CDR3 loop reads CASSTGTGGSVGETQYF. For the CDR3, the DNA is TGTGCCAGCAGCACTGGGACAGGGGGCTCCGTGGGAGAGACCCAGTACTTC.

The genes are TRBV5-5 and TRBJ2-7, with D possibly TRBD1 on 6 matching bases. Germline CDR1 and CDR2: SGHKS and YYEKEE (reference sequence). The CDR3 runs 13 residues. V was pared by 1 base and J by 6 bases, with 11 bases between. The CDR3 coding sequence is TGTGCCAGCAGCTTGATGGGACAAGCCGAGCAGTACTTC. Residues: CASSLMGQAEQYF.

This chain connects TRBV6-5 to TRBJ1-2, with unresolved D. CDR1 and CDR2 from the germline V gene are MNHEY and SVGAGI. This CDR3 comprises 16 residues. V shed 0 bases and J shed 2 bases, with 13 bases lying between them. The CDR3 spells CASSYSEKTENYGYTF. The DNA of the CDR3 is TGTGCCAGCAGTTACTCAGAAAAGACGGAGAACTATGGCTACACCTTC.

The chain links TRBV27 to TRBJ1-5; 10 nucleotides line up with TRBD1. Germline lookup yields CDR1 MNHEY and CDR2 SMNVEV (reference sequence). The CDR3 is 16 amino acids. V trimming: 5 bases; J trimming: 2 bases; junction bases outside the gene matches: 6. For the CDR3, the DNA is TGTGCCAGCAGTCAAATTGGACAGGGGGGCAATCAGCCCCAGCATTTT. Translated, it gives CASSQIGQGGNQPQHF.

The V call is TRBV10-3, the J call TRBJ2-7, with 11 nucleotides matching TRBD1. Germline CDR1 is ENHRY and CDR2 is SYGVKD. Unmatched junction bases numbered 9, after V lost 11 bases and J lost 0 bases. CDR3 size: 15 residues. Written as DNA, the CDR3 is TGTGCCTCCCGATCCGGACAGGGGGCCTCCTACGAGCAGTACTTC. It is translated as CASRSGQGASYEQYF.

This sequence joins TRBV19 and TRBJ2-5; TRBD1 might be the D (6 bases). The germline V gene has CDR1 LNHDA and CDR2 SQIVND (reference sequence). Between the trimmed V and J ends, which lost 6 bases and 1 base, there was a span of 12 bases. The CDR3 runs to 14 residues. This CDR3 reads CASSRLGGQETQYF. The CDR3 DNA is TGTGCCAGTAGCCGGCTAGGGGGCCAAGAGACCCAGTACTTC.

The chain has TRBV20-1 and TRBJ1-1, with D perhaps TRBD1 (6 bases). Trimming shortened V by 6 bases and J by 6 bases, and 11 bases separated the two germline ends. The CDR3 spans 11 residues. Germline V CDR1 and CDR2: DFQATT, SNEGSKA (reference sequence). CDR3 region: CSARTAPEAFF. CDR3 nucleotide sequence: TGCAGTGCCAGGACAGCTCCTGAAGCTTTCTTT.